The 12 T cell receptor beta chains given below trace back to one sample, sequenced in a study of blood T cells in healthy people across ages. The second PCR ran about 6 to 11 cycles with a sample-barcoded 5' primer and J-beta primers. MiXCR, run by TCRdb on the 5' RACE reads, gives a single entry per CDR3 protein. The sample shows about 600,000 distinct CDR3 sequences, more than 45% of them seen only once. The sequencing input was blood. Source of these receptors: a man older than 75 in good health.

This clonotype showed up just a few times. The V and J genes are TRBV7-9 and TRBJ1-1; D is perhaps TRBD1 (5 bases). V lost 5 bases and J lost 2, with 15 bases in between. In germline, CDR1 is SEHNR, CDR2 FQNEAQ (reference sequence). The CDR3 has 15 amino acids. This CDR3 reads CASSPWDVRNTEAFF. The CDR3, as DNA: TGTGCCAGCAGCCCCTGGGACGTTAGAAACACTGAAGCTTTCTTT.

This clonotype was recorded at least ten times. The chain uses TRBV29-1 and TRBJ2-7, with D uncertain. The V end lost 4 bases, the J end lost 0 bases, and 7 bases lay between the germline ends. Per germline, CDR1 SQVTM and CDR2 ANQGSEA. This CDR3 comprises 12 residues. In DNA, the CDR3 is TGCAGCGTTGGGGTAAGCTCCTACGAGCAGTACTTC. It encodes CSVGVSSYEQYF.

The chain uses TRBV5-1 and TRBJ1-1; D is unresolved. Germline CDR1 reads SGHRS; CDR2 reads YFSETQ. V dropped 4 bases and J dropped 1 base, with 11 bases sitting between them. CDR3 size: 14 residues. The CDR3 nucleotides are TGCGCCAGCAGCCTGGACCCCACGAACACTGAAGCTTTCTTT. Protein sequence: CASSLDPTNTEAFF.

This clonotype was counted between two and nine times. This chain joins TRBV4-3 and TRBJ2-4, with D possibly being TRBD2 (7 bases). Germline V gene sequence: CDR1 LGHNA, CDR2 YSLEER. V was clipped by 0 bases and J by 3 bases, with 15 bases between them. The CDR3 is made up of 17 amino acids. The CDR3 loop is CASSQDRGARGKNIQYF. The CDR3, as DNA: TGCGCCAGCAGCCAAGATCGGGGGGCGAGGGGCAAAAACATTCAGTACTTC.

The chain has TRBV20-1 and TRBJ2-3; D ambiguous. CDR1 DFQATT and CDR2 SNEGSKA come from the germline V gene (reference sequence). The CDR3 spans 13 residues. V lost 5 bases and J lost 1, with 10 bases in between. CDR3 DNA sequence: TGCAGTGCTTGGGCTAGTGGCACAGATACGCAGTATTTT. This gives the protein CSAWASGTDTQYF.

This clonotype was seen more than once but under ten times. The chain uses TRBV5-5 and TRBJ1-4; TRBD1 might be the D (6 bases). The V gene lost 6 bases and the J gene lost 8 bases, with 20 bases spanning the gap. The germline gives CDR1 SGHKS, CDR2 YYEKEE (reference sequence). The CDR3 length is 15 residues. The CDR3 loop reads CASTRGGPRREKLFF. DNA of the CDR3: TGTGCCAGCACCCGGGGGGGCCCCCGGAGGGAAAAACTGTTTTTT.

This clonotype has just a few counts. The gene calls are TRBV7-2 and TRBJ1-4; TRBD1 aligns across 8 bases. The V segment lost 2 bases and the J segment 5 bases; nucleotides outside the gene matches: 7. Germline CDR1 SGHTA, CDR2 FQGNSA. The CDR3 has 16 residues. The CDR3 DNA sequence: TGTGCCAGCAGCTTATGGGGCCAGGGGGCGAATGAAAAACTGTTTTTT. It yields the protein CASSLWGQGANEKLFF.

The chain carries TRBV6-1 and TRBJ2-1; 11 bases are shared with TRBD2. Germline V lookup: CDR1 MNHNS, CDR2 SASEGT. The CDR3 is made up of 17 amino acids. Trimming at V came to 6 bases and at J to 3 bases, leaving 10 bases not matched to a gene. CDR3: CASRIDRSGRGYNEQFF. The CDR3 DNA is TGTGCCAGCAGGATAGACCGTAGCGGGAGGGGCTACAATGAGCAGTTCTTC.

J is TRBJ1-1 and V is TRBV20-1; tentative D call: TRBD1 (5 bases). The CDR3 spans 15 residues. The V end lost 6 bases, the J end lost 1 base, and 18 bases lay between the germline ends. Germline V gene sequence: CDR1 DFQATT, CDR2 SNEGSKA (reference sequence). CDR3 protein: CSAPEMGRPNTEAFF. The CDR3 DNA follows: TGCAGTGCACCAGAAATGGGGCGGCCGAACACTGAAGCTTTCTTT.

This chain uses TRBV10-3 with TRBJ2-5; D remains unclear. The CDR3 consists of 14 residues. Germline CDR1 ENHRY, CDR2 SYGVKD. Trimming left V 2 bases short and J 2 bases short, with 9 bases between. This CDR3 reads CAISEEVRQETQYF. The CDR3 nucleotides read TGTGCCATCAGTGAGGAGGTCCGACAAGAGACCCAGTACTTC.

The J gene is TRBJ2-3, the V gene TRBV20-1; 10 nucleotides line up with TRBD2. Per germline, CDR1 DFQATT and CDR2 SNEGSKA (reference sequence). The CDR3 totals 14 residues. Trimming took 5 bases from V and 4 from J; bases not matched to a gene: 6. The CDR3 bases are TGCAGTGCTGATCGGACTAGCGGAGCAGATACGCAGTATTTT. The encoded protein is CSADRTSGADTQYF.

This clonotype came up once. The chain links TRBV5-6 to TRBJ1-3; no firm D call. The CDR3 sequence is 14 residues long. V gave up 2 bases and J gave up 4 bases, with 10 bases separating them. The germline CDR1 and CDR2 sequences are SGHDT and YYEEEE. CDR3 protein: CASSFRTTGNTIYF. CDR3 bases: TGTGCCAGCAGCTTCAGGACGACGGGAAACACCATATATTTT.